Below are 32 T cell receptor beta chains sequenced from a single sample in a study of tumor-infiltrating lymphocytes in primary liver carcinoma. The investigators made TCR beta cDNA from about 500 ng total RNA, using a constant-region primer. A slightly modified ARM-PCR protocol with three nested multiplex PCR rounds produced these TCR beta libraries. In the first two PCR rounds, TRBV1-TRBV30 forward primers were paired with a C-beta reverse primer, and each round lasted approximately 9 cycles. TCRdb ran MiXCR on the multiplex PCR reads and lists one entry per CDR3 protein. The data show more than 70,000 distinct CDR3 sequences, 65% to 80% seen once. From roughly 21-30 mg of unsorted bulk tissue, DNA and RNA were co-extracted together. Sequenced material: liver tumor tissue from sampling region 1. The subset: tumor region T1, superior pole. The receptors derive from a man aged 40-55 years with primary liver carcinoma and hepatitis B virus infection.

Concerning this clonotype: Likely a read error: the CDR3 ends without its conserved phenylalanine or tryptophan. V is TRBV12-3 or TRBV12-4 and J is TRBJ1-5; perhaps TRBD1 as D (5 bases). V lost 6 bases and J 9 bases, leaving 21 bases between the germline ends. This CDR3 has 15 amino acids. The CDR3 region is CASSPQEEGQWPQHS. CDR3 nucleotides: TGTGCCAGCAGCCCTCAAGAGGAGGGGCAGTGGCCCCAGCATTCT.

Regarding this clonotype: One junction end does not reproduce the germline sequence, and a read error may be involved. The V and J genes are TRBV29-1 and TRBJ1-1; TRBD1 is a possible D gene (5 bases). Germline CDR1 reads SQVTM; CDR2 reads ANQGSEA. The CDR3 extends over 12 amino acids. CDR3 in DNA: TGCAGTGTTGCTGGGGACGGCACTGAAACTTTCTTT. As protein: CSVAGDGTETFF.

On this clonotype: The germline gene is not matched at one end of the junction; a read error may be the cause. The chain joins TRBV7-9 to TRBJ2-7; 14 bases are shared with TRBD2. Germline V gives CDR1 SEHNR, CDR2 FQNEAQ (reference sequence). The CDR3 length is 17 residues. CDR3 bases: TGCGCCAGCAATTCCGATCCCGGGACTAGCGGGAGCTACGAGCAGTACTTC. As protein: CASNSDPGTSGSYEQYF.

V and J are TRBV12-3 or TRBV12-4 and TRBJ2-5; no clear D. CDR3 length equals 13 residues. V dropped 7 bases and J dropped 11 bases, with 20 bases sitting between them. The CDR3, as DNA: TGTGCCAGCACCCCCGGCCATGTGGAGAGTCAGTACTTC. It is translated as CASTPGHVESQYF.

The sample holds many counts of this clonotype. This chain links TRBV6-5 with TRBJ2-4; 9 positions match TRBD2. The CDR3 is 19 residues long. The germline CDR1 and CDR2 sequences are MNHEY and SVGAGI. Trimming removed 4 bases from V and 0 bases from J; junction bases left unmatched: 13. In DNA, the CDR3 is TGTGCCAGCAGTTCCCTACCGACTAGCGGAGGGGGAGCCAAAAACATTCAGTACTTC. It yields the protein CASSSLPTSGGGAKNIQYF.

In the case of this clonotype: With a much larger clone just one base away, this may be a read error. This sequence joins TRBV5-1 and TRBJ2-7; a weak D match, TRBD1 (6 bases). The CDR3 extends over 13 amino acids. V lost 9 bases and J 3 bases, leaving 16 bases between the germline ends. Germline loops: CDR1 SGHRS, CDR2 YFSETQ. The CDR3 DNA sequence: TGCGCCATCGGCACAGGGTCGGGCTACGAGCAGTACTTC. This codes for CAIGTGSGYEQYF. The entire variable domain, with the rest obtained from reference TRBV5-1 and TRBJ2-7, is as follows: KAGVTQTPRYLIKTRGQQVTLSCSPISGHRSVSWYQQTPGQGLQFLFEYFSETQRNKGNFPGRFSGRQFSNSRSEMNVSTLELGDSALYLCAIGTGSGYEQYFGPGTRLTVT.

Note on this clonotype: At one boundary the junction diverges from the germline segment, which might be a read error. The rearrangement uses TRBV7-9 and TRBJ2-2; possibly TRBD2 for D (6 bases). Germline V gene lookup returns CDR1 SEHNR and CDR2 FQNEAQ (reference sequence). The CDR3 extends over 15 amino acids. The CDR3: CTSSLGGATTGELFF. DNA of the CDR3: TGTACCAGCAGCTTAGGAGGGGCGACCACCGGGGAGCTCTTTTTT.

Comment on this clonotype: At one end, the junction sequence differs from germline, possibly due to a read error. The rearrangement joins TRBV7-8 to TRBJ2-1; D possibly corresponds to TRBD1 (6 bases). CDR1 is SGHVS, CDR2 FQNEAQ, per germline. The CDR3 is 17 amino acids. The CDR3 here is CVSSLNLGTTTYNEQLF. The CDR3, as DNA: TGTGTCAGCAGCTTAAATCTAGGGACAACTACCTACAATGAGCAGCTCTTC.

Comments on this clonotype: The junction does not match germline at one end; this may be a read error. This chain connects TRBV30 to TRBJ2-7; D call uncertain. The CDR3 covers 14 residues. From germline, CDR1 is GTSNPN and CDR2 SVGIG (reference sequence). The chain's CDR3 is CATPFPFGSYKQYF. DNA of the CDR3: TGTGCCACCCCCTTTCCGTTCGGGTCCTACAAGCAGTACTTC.

There are many counts of this clonotype. The CDR3 coding sequence is TGTGCCAGCAGTTTGAGGGAGGGGTACGAGCAGTACTTC. This encodes CASSLREGYEQYF. J is TRBJ2-7 and V is TRBV12-3 or TRBV12-4, with 7 nucleotides matching TRBD2. V dropped 3 bases and J dropped 4; count of bases not matched to a gene: 3. The CDR3 runs 13 residues.

As concerns this clonotype: The junction departs from the called germline gene at one end, perhaps through a read error. The rearrangement uses TRBV7-9 and TRBJ1-6; D gene uncertain. Germline values: CDR1 SEHNR, CDR2 FQNEAQ (reference sequence). The CDR3 sequence is 14 residues long. CDR3 in DNA: TGTGCCAGCAGCTTAGGAGGCTATAATTCAGCCCTCCACTTT. This sequence encodes CASSLGGYNSALHF.

This clonotype came up many times. The genes are TRBV14 and TRBJ1-2, with 7 bases lining up with TRBD1. V shed 1 base, J shed 4 bases, and the junction held 12 bases outside the gene matches. Per the germline V gene, CDR1 is SGHDN and CDR2 is FVKESK. CDR3 length equals 17 residues. The CDR3 loop is CASSQAGALGQFYGYTF. The DNA of the CDR3 is TGTGCCAGCAGCCAAGCGGGGGCCCTGGGACAGTTCTATGGCTACACCTTC.

As to this clonotype: A read error may account for a junction end that differs from germline. V gene TRBV11-2 combines with J gene TRBJ2-1; perhaps D is TRBD1 or TRBD2 (5 bases each). The length of the CDR3 is 16 residues. The germline gives CDR1 SGHAT, CDR2 FQNNGV. The CDR3 loop is CAGSIGTLERYNEPLF. The CDR3, as DNA: TGTGCCGGCAGCATAGGGACCCTAGAGAGATACAATGAGCCGCTCTTC.

This clonotype was counted only a few times. This may come from a read error, since a much larger clone is one base off. The gene calls are TRBV6-2 or TRBV6-3 and TRBJ2-3, with 10 bases fitting TRBD1. This CDR3 is built from 14 residues. In germline, CDR1 is MNHEY, CDR2 SVGEGT. CDR3 nucleotide sequence: TGTACCAGCAGTTACGGGACAGGGGCAGATACGCAGTATTTT. Residues: CTSSYGTGADTQYF.

Note on this clonotype: Here the CDR3 omits its conserved ending phenylalanine or tryptophan, so a read error is the likely source. V usage is TRBV11-2 and J usage is TRBJ2-1; D is undetermined. The germline V gene has CDR1 SGHAT and CDR2 FQNNGV. The CDR3 totals 14 residues. This CDR3 is CVSSLERGYNEQFL. CDR3 nucleotides: TGTGTCAGTAGCTTAGAGCGAGGCTACAATGAACAGTTCTTG.

The chain's CDR3 is CASPPWSEQYF. The CDR3 DNA follows: TGTGCTAGTCCCCCGTGGTCTGAGCAGTACTTC. The chain employs TRBV12-5 and TRBJ2-7; D remains unclear. The CDR3 loop spans 11 amino acids. Germline lookup yields CDR1 LGHNT and CDR2 FRNRAP. The ends were cut back, 8 bases at V and 7 bases at J, with 12 bases in the middle.

The chain is built from TRBV7-8 and TRBJ1-5; possibly TRBD1 for D (5 bases). This CDR3 is built from 16 residues. Germline CDR1 is SGHVS and CDR2 is FQNEAQ. Trimming removed 0 bases at V and 10 bases at J, with 19 bases between. CDR3 nucleotide sequence: TGTGCCAGCAGCTTAGCCCCTCCAGGGCTCGGTCAACCCCAGCATTTT. This encodes CASSLAPPGLGQPQHF.

In regard to this clonotype: The junction does not match germline at one end; this may be a read error. V is TRBV6-5 and J is TRBJ2-7; D possibly uses TRBD1 or TRBD2 (5 bases each). The CDR3 extends over 14 amino acids. CDR1 is MNHEY, CDR2 SVGAGI, per germline. CDR3 bases: TGTGCCAGCAATTACACCGAAACCGGGGACGAGCGATACTTC. This sequence encodes CASNYTETGDERYF.

For this clonotype: One junction end does not reproduce the germline sequence, and a read error may be involved. V and J are TRBV6-1 and TRBJ2-7; D unresolved. Germline V gene sequence: CDR1 MNHNS, CDR2 SASEGT. This CDR3 comprises 14 residues. This chain's CDR3 is CASSGQEGSYGQYF. In nucleotides, the CDR3 is TGTGCCAGCAGTGGGCAGGAAGGGTCCTACGGGCAGTACTTC.

This clonotype was counted ten times or more. The rearrangement uses TRBV28 and TRBJ2-1, with 10 bases aligning to TRBD1. Per the germline V gene, CDR1 is MDHEN and CDR2 is SYDVKM. This CDR3 has 15 amino acids. V was pared by 5 bases and J by 5 bases, with 6 bases of the junction left unmatched. The CDR3 region has the DNA TGTGCCAGCAGTCCCGGGGACAGGGGTGACAATGAGCAGTTCTTC. Its translation is CASSPGDRGDNEQFF. Supplemented by reference TRBV28 and TRBJ2-1, the full variable domain reads DVKVTQSSRYLVKRTGEKVFLECVQDMDHENMFWYRQDPGLGLRLIYFSYDVKMKEKGDIPEGYSVSREKKERFSLILESASTNQTSMYLCASSPGDRGDNEQFFGPGTRLTVL.

About this clonotype itself: The junction and the germline gene differ at one end; a read error may be behind it. The rearrangement links TRBV4-2 to TRBJ1-4; D uncertain. Germline V gene lookup returns CDR1 LGHNA and CDR2 YNFKEQ. This CDR3 has 15 residues. The CDR3 coding sequence is TGTGCCGGCAGCCATGATTTAGGGCGTAATGAAAAACTGTTTTTT. It translates to CAGSHDLGRNEKLFF.

CDR3 sequence reads: CASSPLNLREQYF. DNA of the CDR3: TGTGCCAGCTCACCACTCAACCTAAGGGAGCAGTACTTC. J is TRBJ2-7 and V is TRBV18; D unclear. The V end lost 1 base, the J end lost 7 bases, and 11 bases lay between the germline ends. Germline V lookup: CDR1 KGHSH, CDR2 LQKENI. This CDR3 is built from 13 residues.

This clonotype has ten or more counts. The chain has TRBV13 and TRBJ1-1; D call uncertain. The CDR3 runs 13 residues. The ends were cut back, 2 bases at V and 1 base at J, with 5 bases in the middle. The V gene's germline CDR1 is PRHDT and CDR2 FYEKMQ (reference sequence). CDR3 nucleotide sequence: TGTGCCAGCAGCTTAACGCAGAACACTGAAGCTTTCTTT. Translated: CASSLTQNTEAFF.

Concerning this clonotype itself: The junction does not match germline at one end; this may be a read error. This sequence joins TRBV11-2 and TRBJ2-1, with D uncertain. CDR1 and CDR2 from the germline V gene are SGHAT and FQNNGV. This CDR3 contains 14 residues. The CDR3 nucleotides are TGTGCCTGCAGCTTAGAGCGTGGCTACGATGAGCAGTTCTTC. It specifies CACSLERGYDEQFF. The full variable domain, with the rest looked up from reference TRBV11-2 and TRBJ2-1, is EAGVAQSPRYKIIEKRQSVAFWCNPISGHATLYWYQQILGQGPKLLIQFQNNGVVDDSQLPKDRFSAERLKGVDSTLKIQPAKLEDSAVYLCACSLERGYDEQFFGPGTRLTVL.

As concerns this clonotype: One end of the junction fails to match germline, which may point to a read error. The rearrangement uses TRBV29-1 and TRBJ2-7, with 8 nucleotides matching TRBD2. Per germline, CDR1 SQVTM and CDR2 ANQGSEA. There are 13 residues in the CDR3. CDR3: CSAEAGGSYEKYF. CDR3 nucleotides: TGCAGCGCTGAGGCGGGAGGTTCCTACGAGAAGTACTTC.

As to this clonotype: It may be a read error: a sequence one base away is much more abundant. V gene TRBV10-3 combines with J gene TRBJ1-4; maybe TRBD1 (6 bases). This CDR3 has 13 amino acids. The germline V gene encodes CDR1 ENHRY and CDR2 SYGVKD. The CDR3 DNA follows: TGTGCCATCAGTGGGACAGAGAATGAAAAACCGTTTTTT. Residues: CAISGTENEKPFF.

Points on this clonotype: The junction does not match germline at one end; this may be a read error. V gene TRBV4-1 combines with J gene TRBJ2-2; D is perhaps TRBD1 (5 bases). CDR1 MGHRA and CDR2 YSYEKL come from the germline V gene. The CDR3 consists of 14 residues. In DNA form, the CDR3 reads TGCGCCAACAGCCAAGACAGTGGGGCCGCAGAGCTGTTTTTT. Protein sequence: CANSQDSGAAELFF.

A remark on this clonotype: At one end, the junction sequence differs from germline, possibly due to a read error. The chain employs TRBV7-8 and TRBJ2-7, with D possibly TRBD2 on 7 matching bases. CDR1 is SGHVS, CDR2 FQNEAQ, per germline. This CDR3 region has 13 residues. This CDR3 is CASSGDKTYKQYF. CDR3 in DNA: TGTGCAAGCAGCGGGGACAAGACCTACAAGCAGTACTTC. Together with reference TRBV7-8 and TRBJ2-7, the CDR3 gives the full variable domain: GAGVSQSPRYKVAKRGQDVALRCDPISGHVSLFWYQQALGQGPEFLTYFQNEAQLDKSGLPSDRFFAERPEGSVSTLKIQRTQQEDSAVYLCASSGDKTYKQYFGPGTRLTVT.

Turning to this clonotype: A read error may be the cause here, since a much bigger clone is one base away. The V call is TRBV6-1, the J call TRBJ2-7; TRBD2 aligns across 10 bases. From germline, CDR1 is MNHNS and CDR2 SASEGT. CDR3 length: 15 residues. The ends lost 4 bases at V and 4 bases at J; junction bases unmatched: 7. The CDR3 sequence is CASSVEASGGYEQYF. CDR3 nucleotides: TGTGCCAGCAGTGTAGAGGCTAGCGGGGGTTACGAGCAGTACTTC.

The table lists this clonotype with a count of one. A much larger clone differs by one base, so this may be a read error. No conserved phenylalanine or tryptophan is present at the end of the CDR3, so a read error is the likely explanation. The chain joins TRBV7-9 to TRBJ2-7; 7 bases line up with TRBD2. The V gene's germline CDR1 is SEHNR and CDR2 FQNEAQ (reference sequence). V dropped 10 bases and J dropped 4; count of bases not matched to a gene: 4. The CDR3 is 11 amino acids. The CDR3 region is CATGRGYEQYL. CDR3 DNA sequence: TGTGCCACTGGGAGGGGTTACGAGCAGTACTTA.

This clonotype was seen once. The CDR3 region is CTCSLAVTKQYF. The DNA of the CDR3 is TGTACCTGCAGCTTAGCGGTGACAAAACAGTACTTC. This chain joins TRBV11-1 and TRBJ2-7; D possibly corresponds to TRBD2 (6 bases). This CDR3 region has 12 residues. Germline CDR1 reads SGHAT; CDR2 reads FQDESV (reference sequence).

Concerning this clonotype itself: A read error is likely, as this CDR3 ends without the conserved phenylalanine or tryptophan. The limits of the CDR3 on the DNA are not certain, so only TCRdb's listed CDR3 is given. This sequence joins TRBV6-1 and TRBJ2-7. The germline V gene encodes CDR1 MNHNS and CDR2 SASEGT. Ends included, the CDR3 has 13 residues. CDR3 sequence reads: CASSVGPSGEQCL.